The rows below give T cell receptor beta chains drawn from one sample of a study of T-cell memory formation after mild COVID-19. Using its own MiXCR run on the 5' RACE reads, TCRdb lists one record per CDR3 protein. Among under 200,000 distinct CDR3 sequences, 11% were seen once, and the ten largest hold 3.5% to 4%. Sequencing was performed on PBMCs or a T cell subset sorted from them (not recorded which). The source of these receptors is a man younger than 35 who had mild COVID-19 (a few samples of this study predate the infection). Cell type and time point are not known. The conserved cysteine and the conserved F or W are not part of the CDR3 here.

J gene | CDR3 length | V gene | CDR3 protein
TRBJ2-7 | 14 | TRBV7-9 | ASSIKSGQGAYEQY
TRBJ2-1 | 13 | TRBV24-1 | ATTLGVSFYNEQF
TRBJ2-1 | 14 | TRBV11-3 | ASSSLGTGSRDEQF
TRBJ1-4 | 11 | TRBV5-1 | ASSPDPDEKLF
TRBJ1-1 | 13 | TRBV7-2 | ASSLNVAGVAEAF
TRBJ2-7 | 9 | TRBV12-3/TRBV12-4 | ASSDRGIRY
TRBJ1-1 | 11 | TRBV6-5 | ASSSLRNTEAF
TRBJ2-3 | 11 | TRBV2 | ASTVASGVTQY
TRBJ2-2 | 12 | TRBV20-1 | SARTLVDGGELF
TRBJ2-3 | 10 | TRBV7-9 | ASSATGDTQY
TRBJ2-7 | 11 | TRBV27 | ASKTGGTYEQY
TRBJ2-3 | 13 | TRBV3-1 | ASSFGGYSTDTQY
TRBJ1-2 | 13 | TRBV18 | ASSPSEISNYGYT
TRBJ1-1 | 10 | TRBV6-5 | ASSKAGTEAF
TRBJ1-5 | 11 | TRBV2 | ASQTGWSQPQH
TRBJ1-1 | 13 | TRBV12-3/TRBV12-4 | ASSPQPTGNTEAF
TRBJ1-2 | 11 | TRBV20-1 | SAHWGQGAGYT
TRBJ2-7 | 12 | TRBV11-3 | ASSLDGTTYEQY
TRBJ1-1 | 12 | TRBV2 | ANRLGDRQPEAF
TRBJ1-6 | 12 | TRBV6-5 | ASSRQAVNSPLH
TRBJ2-3 | 10 | TRBV6-5 | ASRTPTDTQY
TRBJ2-5 | 14 | TRBV4-1 | ASSQEGPTRQETQY
TRBJ2-3 | 15 | TRBV7-2 | ASIPGRGGTSTDTQY
TRBJ2-2 | 12 | TRBV3-1 | ASSQGFGRGELF
TRBJ2-5 | 10 | TRBV7-9 | ASSLNQETQY
TRBJ2-1 | 13 | TRBV5-5 | ASSFPGTARNEQF
TRBJ2-5 | 13 | TRBV4-1 | ASSQGTGIGETQY
TRBJ1-4 | 13 | TRBV25-1 | ASSSPRGANEKLF
TRBJ2-1 | 11 | TRBV18 | ASSPPGRGEQF
TRBJ2-5 | 12 | TRBV28 | ASSYTTGPETQY
TRBJ2-1 | 12 | TRBV5-5 | ASRDPGQGNEQF
TRBJ1-1 | 12 | TRBV5-4 | ASSFLGGPTEAF
TRBJ2-1 | 9 | TRBV7-9 | ASSLLGARF
TRBJ2-6 | 13 | TRBV2 | ASSEGNRGANVLT
TRBJ1-1 | 15 | TRBV14 | ASSQVTGWVMDTEAF
TRBJ1-4 | 11 | TRBV6-6 | ASRTGPNEKLF
TRBJ2-3 | 10 | TRBV29-1 | SVGGARDTQY
TRBJ2-7 | 11 | TRBV11-2 | ASSLPSIHEQY
TRBJ2-7 | 12 | TRBV6-1 | ASSRPEIPYEQY
TRBJ2-7 | 10 | TRBV7-9 | ASSLDYYEQY
TRBJ2-7 | 14 | TRBV4-1 | ASSQDRRSPAYEQY
TRBJ2-7 | 12 | TRBV7-6 | ASSLDALSYEQY
TRBJ1-6 | 12 | TRBV20-1 | SAPKTGRDSPLH
TRBJ1-1 | 13 | TRBV6-2/TRBV6-3 | ASSYSTTMNTEAF
TRBJ1-1 | 11 | TRBV20-1 | SARGQLNTEAF
TRBJ1-2 | 11 | TRBV12-3/TRBV12-4 | ASSLGPDYGYT
TRBJ1-3 | 9 | TRBV10-1 | ASGQGNTIY